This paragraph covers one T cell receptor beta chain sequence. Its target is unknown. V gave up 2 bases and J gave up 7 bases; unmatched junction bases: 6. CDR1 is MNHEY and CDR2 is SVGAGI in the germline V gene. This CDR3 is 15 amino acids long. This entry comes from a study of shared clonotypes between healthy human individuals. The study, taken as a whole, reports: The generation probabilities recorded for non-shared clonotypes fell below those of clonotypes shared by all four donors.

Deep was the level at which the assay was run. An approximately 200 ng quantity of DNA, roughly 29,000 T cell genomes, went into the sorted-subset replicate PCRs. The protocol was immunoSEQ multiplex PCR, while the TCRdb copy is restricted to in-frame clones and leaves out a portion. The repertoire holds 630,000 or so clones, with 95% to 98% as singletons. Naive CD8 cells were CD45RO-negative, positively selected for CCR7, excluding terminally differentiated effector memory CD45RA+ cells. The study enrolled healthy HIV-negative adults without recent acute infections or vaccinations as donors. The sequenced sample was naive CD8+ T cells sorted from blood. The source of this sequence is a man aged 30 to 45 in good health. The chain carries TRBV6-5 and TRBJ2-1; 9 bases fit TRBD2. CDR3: CASSYMLAGWNEQFF. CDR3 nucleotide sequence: TGTGCCAGCAGTTACATGCTAGCGGGGTGGAATGAGCAGTTCTTC.